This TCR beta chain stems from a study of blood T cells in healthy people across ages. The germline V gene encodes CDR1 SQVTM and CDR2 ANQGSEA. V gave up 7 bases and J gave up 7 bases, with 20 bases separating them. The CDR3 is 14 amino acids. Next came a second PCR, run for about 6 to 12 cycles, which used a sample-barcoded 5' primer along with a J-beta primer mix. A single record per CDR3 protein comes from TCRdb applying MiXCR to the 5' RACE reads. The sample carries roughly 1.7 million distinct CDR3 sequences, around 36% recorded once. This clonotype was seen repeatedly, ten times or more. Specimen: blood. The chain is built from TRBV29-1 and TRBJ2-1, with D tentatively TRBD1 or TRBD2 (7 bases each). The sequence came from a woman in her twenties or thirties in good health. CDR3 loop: CSAQGGLRWNEQFF. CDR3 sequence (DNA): TGCAGCGCCCAGGGGGGGCTCCGATGGAATGAGCAGTTCTTC.